Listed below are T cell receptor beta chains from one sample, sequenced in a study of CD8 T cells in ankylosing spondylitis. One entry per CDR3 protein, called by TCRdb with MiXCR from the 5' RACE reads. The sample shows 200,000 or so distinct CDR3 sequences, 15% to 20% of them seen only once. The sequenced material came from blood, either unsorted or a sorted T cell fraction (not recorded which). The receptors come from a male donor under 30 with ankylosing spondylitis or in good health (not recorded which). The CDR3 runs from the conserved cysteine through the conserved F or W. Each record gives: J gene, clone size, V gene, D gene, CDR3 protein, CDR3 DNA. The D gene is left open where the match is weak. A row's size may be missing; if present it is once, few, many or a size class.

TRBJ1-1,many,TRBV4-1,-,CASSVPGNTEAFF,TGCGCCAGCAGTGTCCCGGGAAACACTGAAGCTTTCTTT
TRBJ1-5,-,TRBV6-5,-,CASPLTRQSNQPQHF,TGTGCCAGCCCTCTTACCCGACAGTCCAATCAGCCCCAGCATTTT
TRBJ1-5,-,TRBV19,-,CASSTSSVPIPQHF,TGTGCCAGTAGTACCTCCTCTGTCCCGATCCCCCAGCATTTT
TRBJ2-7,-,TRBV10-3,-,CAISEGDNTYEQYF,TGTGCCATCAGTGAGGGTGACAACACCTACGAGCAGTACTTC
TRBJ2-1,many,TRBV7-2,TRBD2,CASSLGPTSGRRNEQFF,TGTGCCAGCAGCTTAGGCCCCACTAGCGGGAGGCGGAATGAGCAGTTCTTC
TRBJ2-2,many,TRBV12-5,-,CASGLTGVVELFF,TGTGCTAGTGGTTTGACGGGAGTCGTGGAGCTGTTTTTT
TRBJ2-1,many,TRBV29-1,-,CSVEYRLNNEQFF,TGCAGCGTTGAATACCGGTTAAACAATGAGCAGTTCTTC
TRBJ2-5,many,TRBV3-1,-,CASSQRGPEVETQYF,TGTGCCAGCAGCCAGAGGGGACCTGAGGTGGAGACCCAGTACTTC
TRBJ2-1,many,TRBV9,-,CASSVGPATTNEQFF,TGTGCCAGCAGCGTAGGGCCGGCCACCACCAATGAGCAGTTCTTC
TRBJ1-4,many,TRBV20-1,-,CSARAEKLFF,TGCAGTGCTAGGGCTGAAAAACTGTTTTTT
TRBJ1-3,many,TRBV5-1,-,CASSSDGSGNTIYF,TGCGCCAGCAGCTCGGACGGCTCTGGAAACACCATATATTTT
TRBJ2-7,-,TRBV5-4,TRBD2,CASSSWSSGSYEQYF,TGTGCCAGCAGCTCCTGGTCTAGCGGGAGCTACGAGCAGTACTTC
TRBJ2-3,many,TRBV29-1,TRBD2,CSVAGLAPDTQYF,TGCAGCGTTGCGGGACTAGCCCCAGATACGCAGTATTTT
TRBJ1-1,-,TRBV6-5,TRBD1,CASSYQDRGMVTEAFF,TGTGCCAGCAGTTACCAGGACAGGGGGATGGTCACTGAAGCTTTCTTT
TRBJ2-5,many,TRBV30,TRBD2,CAWSGEAGVLETQYF,TGTGCCTGGAGTGGGGAAGCGGGAGTATTGGAGACCCAGTACTTC
TRBJ2-2,-,TRBV12-3/TRBV12-4,TRBD1,CASSFGQGAIGELFF,TGTGCCAGCAGTTTCGGGCAGGGGGCGATCGGGGAGCTGTTTTTT
TRBJ1-1,many,TRBV12-3/TRBV12-4,TRBD1,CASIIGQGGTEAFF,TGTGCCAGCATTATCGGACAGGGCGGCACTGAAGCTTTCTTT